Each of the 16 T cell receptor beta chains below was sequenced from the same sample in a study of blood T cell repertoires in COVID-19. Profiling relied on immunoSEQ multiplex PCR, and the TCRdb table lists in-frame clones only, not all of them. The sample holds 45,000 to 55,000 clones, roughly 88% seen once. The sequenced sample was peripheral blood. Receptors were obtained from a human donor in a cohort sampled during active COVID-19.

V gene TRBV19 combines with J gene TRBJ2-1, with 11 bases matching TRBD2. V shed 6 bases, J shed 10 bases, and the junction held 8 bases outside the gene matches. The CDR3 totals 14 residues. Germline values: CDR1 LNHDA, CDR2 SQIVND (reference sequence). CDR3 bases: TGTGCCAGTAGCCTTAGCGGGAGGGTAAGGGAGCAGTTCTTC. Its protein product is CASSLSGRVREQFF.

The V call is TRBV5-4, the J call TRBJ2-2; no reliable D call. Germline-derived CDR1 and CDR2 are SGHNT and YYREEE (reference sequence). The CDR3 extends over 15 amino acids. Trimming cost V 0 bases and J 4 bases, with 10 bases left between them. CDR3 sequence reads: CASSLVSGSTGELFF. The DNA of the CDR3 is TGTGCCAGCAGCTTGGTGTCAGGCAGCACCGGGGAGCTGTTTTTT. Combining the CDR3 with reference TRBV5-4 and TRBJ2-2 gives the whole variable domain ETGVTQSPTHLIKTRGQQVTLRCSSQSGHNTVSWYQQALGQGPQFIFQYYREEENGRGNFPPRFSGLQFPNYSSELNVNALELDDSALYLCASSLVSGSTGELFFGEGSRLTVL.

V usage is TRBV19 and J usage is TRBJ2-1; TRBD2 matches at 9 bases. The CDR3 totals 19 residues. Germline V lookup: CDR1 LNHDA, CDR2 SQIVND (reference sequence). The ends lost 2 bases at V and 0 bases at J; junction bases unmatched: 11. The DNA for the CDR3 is TGTGCCAGTAGTATACAGCGACTAGCGGAGGGCCGCTCCTACAATGAGCAGTTCTTC. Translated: CASSIQRLAEGRSYNEQFF.

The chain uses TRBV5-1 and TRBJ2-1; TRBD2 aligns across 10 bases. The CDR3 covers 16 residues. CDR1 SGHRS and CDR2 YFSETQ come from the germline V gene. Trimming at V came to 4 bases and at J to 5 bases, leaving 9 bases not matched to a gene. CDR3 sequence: CASSTTLAGSHNEQFF. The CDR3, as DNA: TGCGCCAGCAGCACCACACTAGCGGGGAGTCACAATGAGCAGTTCTTC.

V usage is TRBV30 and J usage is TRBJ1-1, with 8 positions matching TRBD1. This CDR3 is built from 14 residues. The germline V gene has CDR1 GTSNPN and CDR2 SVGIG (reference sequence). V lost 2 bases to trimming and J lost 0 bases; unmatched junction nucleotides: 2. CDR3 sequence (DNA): TGTGCCTGGAGTCCGGGACAGGTGAACACTGAAGCTTTCTTT. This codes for CAWSPGQVNTEAFF. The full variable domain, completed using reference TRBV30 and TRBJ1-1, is SQTIHQWPATLVQPVGSPLSLECTVEGTSNPNLYWYRQAAGRGLQLLFYSVGIGQISSEVPQNLSASRPQDRQFILSSKKLLLSDSGFYLCAWSPGQVNTEAFFGQGTRLTVV.

The CDR3 DNA sequence: TGTGCCAGCAGCCCGGGGGGGTTAGCGCTCACCGGGGAGCTGTTTTTT. Its translation: CASSPGGLALTGELFF. The chain combines TRBV7-9 with TRBJ2-2; TRBD2 matches at 8 bases. V shed 5 bases, J shed 4 bases, and the junction held 9 bases outside the gene matches. CDR1 is SEHNR and CDR2 is FQNEAQ in the germline V gene (reference sequence). CDR3 length: 16 residues.

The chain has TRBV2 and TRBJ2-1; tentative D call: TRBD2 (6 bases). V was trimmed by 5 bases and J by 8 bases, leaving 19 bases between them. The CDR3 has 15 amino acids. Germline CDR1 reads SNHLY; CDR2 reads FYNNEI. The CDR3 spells CASSNSGGRSYEQFF. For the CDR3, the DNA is TGTGCCAGCAGTAATAGCGGAGGCAGGTCTTATGAGCAGTTCTTC.

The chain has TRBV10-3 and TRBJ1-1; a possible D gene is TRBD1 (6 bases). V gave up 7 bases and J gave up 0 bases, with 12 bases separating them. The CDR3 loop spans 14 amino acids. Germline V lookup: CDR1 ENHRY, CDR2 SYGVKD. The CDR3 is CAITQGPLNTEAFF. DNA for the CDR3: TGTGCCATCACACAGGGTCCACTGAACACTGAAGCTTTCTTT.

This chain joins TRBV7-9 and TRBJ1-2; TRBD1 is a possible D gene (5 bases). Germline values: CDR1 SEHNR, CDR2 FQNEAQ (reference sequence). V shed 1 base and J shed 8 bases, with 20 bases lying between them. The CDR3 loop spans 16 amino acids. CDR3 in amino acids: CASSLEYRLEGLGYTF. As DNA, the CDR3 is TGTGCCAGCAGCTTAGAGTATCGTTTGGAGGGGCTAGGCTACACCTTC.

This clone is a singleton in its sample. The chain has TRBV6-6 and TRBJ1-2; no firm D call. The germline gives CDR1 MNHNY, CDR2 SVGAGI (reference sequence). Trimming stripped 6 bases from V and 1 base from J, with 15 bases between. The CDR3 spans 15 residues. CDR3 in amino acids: CASSLTRGDNYGYTF. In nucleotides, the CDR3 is TGTGCCAGCAGCCTGACCCGCGGGGATAACTATGGCTACACCTTC.

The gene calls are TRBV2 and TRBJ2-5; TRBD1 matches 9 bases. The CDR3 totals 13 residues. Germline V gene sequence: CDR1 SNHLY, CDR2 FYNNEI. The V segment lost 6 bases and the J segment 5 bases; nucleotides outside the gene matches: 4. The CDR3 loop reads CASRDRGTETQYF. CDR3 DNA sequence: TGTGCCAGCAGAGACAGGGGGACGGAGACCCAGTACTTC.

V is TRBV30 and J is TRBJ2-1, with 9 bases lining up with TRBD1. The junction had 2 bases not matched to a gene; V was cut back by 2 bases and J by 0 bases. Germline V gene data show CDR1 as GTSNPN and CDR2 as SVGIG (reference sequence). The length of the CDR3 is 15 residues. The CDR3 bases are TGTGCCTGGAGTCCGACAGGGGGCTCCTACAATGAGCAGTTCTTC. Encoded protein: CAWSPTGGSYNEQFF.

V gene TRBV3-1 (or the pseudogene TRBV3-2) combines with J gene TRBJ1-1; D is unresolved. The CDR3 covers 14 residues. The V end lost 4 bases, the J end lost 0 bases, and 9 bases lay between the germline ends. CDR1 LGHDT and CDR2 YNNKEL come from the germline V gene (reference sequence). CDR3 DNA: TGTGCCAGCAGCCCGGCCAGGATGAACACTGAAGCTTTCTTT. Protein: CASSPARMNTEAFF.

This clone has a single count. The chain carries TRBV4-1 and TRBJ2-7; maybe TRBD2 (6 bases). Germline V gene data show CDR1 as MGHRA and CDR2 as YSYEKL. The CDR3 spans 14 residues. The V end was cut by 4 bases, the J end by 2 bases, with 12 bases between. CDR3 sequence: CASSPRRGPYEQYF. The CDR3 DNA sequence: TGCGCCAGCAGCCCTCGGAGGGGCCCCTACGAGCAGTACTTC.

Here the CDR3 reads CASSQEGVGYGYTF. The CDR3 DNA sequence: TGCGCCAGCAGCCAAGAAGGGGTGGGCTATGGCTACACCTTC. V is TRBV5-1 and J is TRBJ1-2; possibly TRBD1 for D (5 bases). The CDR3 is 14 residues long. The V end was cut by 4 bases, the J end by 4 bases, with 14 bases between. Germline CDR1 SGHRS, CDR2 YFSETQ.

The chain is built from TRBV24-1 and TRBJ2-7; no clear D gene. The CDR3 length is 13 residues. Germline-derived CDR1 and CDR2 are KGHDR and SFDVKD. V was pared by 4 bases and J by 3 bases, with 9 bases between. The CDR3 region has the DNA TGTGCCACCAGTGACTCCGTTTACTACGAGCAGTACTTC. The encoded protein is CATSDSVYYEQYF.